This T cell receptor (beta chain) was sequenced for a study of PD-L1 blockade in urothelial cancer. Study-wide background: Patients arrived having already received 0 to 3 prior chemotherapy regimens. Timepoints chosen for blood analysis were 3 weeks (second dose) and 6 weeks after treatment start. T cell content in blood samples showed a median of about 140,000.

The method was immunoSEQ multiplex PCR; TCRdb's version includes in-frame clones alone and lacks a portion of them. The sample has about 130,000 clones; around 86% are singletons. V was shortened by 4 bases and J by 7 bases, with 20 bases between the two germline ends. Germline V gene lookup returns CDR1 SGHNT and CDR2 YENEEA. The CDR3 contains 16 residues. Time point here: peripheral blood 6 weeks after treatment start. Patients each gave 1 to 8 samples, pretreatment and on-treatment. This TCR was recovered from a man aged 45 to 65 with urothelial cancer. The rearrangement joins TRBV11-3 to TRBJ2-1, with D possibly matching TRBD2 (6 bases). The starting material was PBMCs, obtained around atezolizumab (anti-PD-L1) treatment. This chain's CDR3 is CASSWGVGVEWNEQFF. CDR3 DNA: TGTGCCAGCAGCTGGGGGGTTGGGGTAGAATGGAATGAGCAGTTCTTC.